This T cell receptor (beta chain) derives from a study of CD8+ T cells in alopecia areata. RNA, once extracted, was reverse transcribed into cDNA for use as the sequencing template. TCRdb's table, derived via immunoSEQ multiplex PCR, lists solely in-frame clones and lacks some. The sample gives 200,000 to 250,000 clones, 43% of which show up once; roughly 2.6% is in the top ten. Notes on this clone: Its antigen is not identified.

Treatment in this sample: oral pan-JAK inhibitor, 5-10 mg twice daily. Findings of the study overall: As there was one nonresponder, how baseline CD8+ expansion relates to response remains uncertain. Scalp clonality decreased significantly with tofacitinib, and so did expanded CD8+ clones among the top 100.

The CDR3 runs to 14 residues. CDR1 and CDR2 from the germline V gene are SEHNR and FQNEAQ (reference sequence). Trimming left V 1 base short and J 0 bases short, with 4 bases between. The clonotype originates from a human donor with alopecia areata. The gene calls are TRBV7-9 and TRBJ2-4; no reliable D call. The sample consisted of CD4+ T cells sorted from blood, taken at roughly week 38, from a patient treated with tofacitinib. CDR3 nucleotide sequence: TGTGCCAGCAGCTTAGGTGCAGCCAAAAACATTCAGTACTTC. Translating it yields CASSLGAAKNIQYF.